The 4 T cell receptor beta chains given below trace back to one sample, sequenced in a study of T-cell reconstitution after alpha-beta-depleted transplantation in children. Unique molecular identifiers featured in how the TCRbeta library was prepared. TCRdb re-called the PCR reads with MiXCR, one entry per CDR3 protein. This table holds tens of thousands of distinct CDR3 sequences, around 7.9% found once. This specimen consisted of PBMCs from the stem cell graft donor, obtained from the stem cell graft. The receptors derive from a human donor who donated a stem cell graft to a child with acute lymphoblastic leukemia.

This clonotype has at least ten counts. The rearrangement uses TRBV7-6 and TRBJ1-5; D is uncertain. V lost 1 base, J lost 1 base, and 2 bases lay in between. The germline V gene has CDR1 SGHVS and CDR2 FNYEAQ. The CDR3 spans 13 residues. CDR3 region: CASSLESNQPQHF. CDR3 sequence (DNA): TGTGCCAGCAGCTTAGAGAGCAATCAGCCCCAGCATTTT. The full variable domain, its missing parts supplied by reference TRBV7-6 and TRBJ1-5, is GAGVSQSPRYKVTKRGQDVALRCDPISGHVSLYWYRQALGQGPEFLTYFNYEAQQDKSGLPNDRFSAERPEGSISTLTIQRTEQRDSAMYRCASSLESNQPQHFGDGTRLSIL.

This clonotype was seen at least ten times. The J gene is TRBJ2-7, the V gene TRBV27; TRBD1 matches 9 bases. Looked up from germline, CDR1 is MNHEY and CDR2 is SMNVEV (reference sequence). The ends lost 6 bases at V and 3 bases at J; junction bases unmatched: 0. This CDR3 is 12 amino acids long. CDR3 sequence (DNA): TGTGCCAGCAGGGACAGGGGCTACGAGCAGTACTTC. Protein sequence: CASRDRGYEQYF.

At least ten counts were recorded for this clonotype. The chain links TRBV5-4 to TRBJ1-1; TRBD1 aligns across 11 bases. V was clipped by 4 bases and J by 13 bases; unmatched bases: 6. From germline, CDR1 is SGHNT and CDR2 YYREEE (reference sequence). This CDR3 has 12 amino acids. CDR3 DNA sequence: TGTGCCAGCAGCCGGACAGGGGGCGAGGGTTTCTTT. Protein sequence: CASSRTGGEGFF.

The rearrangement joins TRBV20-1 to TRBJ2-2; weak D call: TRBD2 (8 bases). The CDR3 covers 15 residues. Germline CDR1 DFQATT, CDR2 SNEGSKA (reference sequence). V was pared by 6 bases and J by 3 bases, with 17 bases between. CDR3 sequence: CSAPRQGLDTGELFF. The CDR3 DNA sequence: TGCAGTGCCCCCAGACAGGGACTAGACACCGGGGAGCTGTTTTTT.